These T cell receptor beta chains were read from a single sample in a study of Ad26.COV2.S vaccination and SARS-CoV-2 variants. Sequencing was performed with immunoSEQ multiplex PCR; in TCRdb, only in-frame clones are kept and a portion is missing. The repertoire holds more than 300,000 clones, with approximately 90% as singletons. The source material was peripheral blood, sampled in a trial of Ad26.COV2.S vaccine versus placebo. The source is a person aged 18-65 years who received the Ad26.COV2.S COVID-19 vaccine or a placebo. Both conserved end residues are trimmed from each CDR3. Each record gives: J gene, clone size, V gene, CDR3 protein. Some rows mark clone size as missing; the rest say once, few, many or name a class of expanded clone.

TRBJ2-7 once TRBV4-1 ASSQFPGQRRSYEQY
TRBJ2-7 - TRBV5-6 ASSSPSAPYEQY
TRBJ2-1 - TRBV6-1 ASSEAGLYNEQF
TRBJ2-7 - TRBV30 AWARDSRPYEQY
TRBJ2-3 - TRBV27 ASSSRQSTDTQY
TRBJ1-3 - TRBV5-8 ASRVGVGTGLSSGNTIY
TRBJ1-2 - TRBV5-1 ASSLTPELYGYT
TRBJ1-1 - TRBV12-3/TRBV12-4 ASSLGGNTEAF
TRBJ1-1 - TRBV19 ASSIFEGTEAF
TRBJ2-2 - TRBV7-9 ASSLAGLAGPTGELF
TRBJ2-3 - TRBV20-1 SASRSGSSTDTQY
TRBJ2-1 - TRBV29-1 SVEDRMNEQF
TRBJ1-1 - TRBV6-2/TRBV6-3 ASSSGGTEAF
TRBJ2-5 once TRBV19 ASSTTVQETQY
TRBJ1-1 - TRBV9 ASSGSTGPNTEAF
TRBJ2-1 - TRBV6-5 ASTPGTDNNEQF
TRBJ1-2 - TRBV28 ASSLVRGDYGYT
TRBJ1-3 - TRBV5-1 ASSLEADGNTIY
TRBJ2-7 - TRBV7-2 ASSVRYYNREQY
TRBJ1-5 few TRBV7-9 ASSPEGRGGKH
TRBJ1-5 once TRBV19 ASSIGPGNSNQPQH
TRBJ2-5 - TRBV15 ATSRTGPQETQY
TRBJ2-7 - TRBV9 ASSVDSWPYEQY